The rows below give T cell receptor beta chains drawn from one sample of a study of OX40 agonist ivuxolimab in advanced cancers. TCRdb keeps only in-frame clones here, not all; method: immunoSEQ multiplex PCR. The data contain 68,000 or so clones, roughly four fifths of them singletons. Specimen: CD4+ or CD8+ T cells sorted from blood, collected in a trial of the OX40 agonist ivuxolimab. The receptors were gathered from an adult with an advanced solid tumor such as melanoma, head and neck, liver or kidney cancer. Each CDR3 is given with its conserved first and last residue. D genes are given only for firm matches. Only some rows state a clone size, as once, few, many or a class for expanded clones.

d_call,j_call,v_call,clone_size,cdr3_nt,cdr3_aa
TRBD2,TRBJ2-1,TRBV7-9,-,TGTGCCAGCAGCTCCTACTCCGGGGGGGCTTACAATGAGCAGTTCTTC,CASSSYSGGAYNEQFF
-,TRBJ2-1,TRBV7-2,-,TGTGCCAGCAGCTTAAAGAGAACGGGTCCGGGAAATGAGCAGTTCTTC,CASSLKRTGPGNEQFF
-,TRBJ2-3,TRBV5-1,-,TGCGCCAGCAGCACCCAAGAGCCTAGCACAGATACGCAGTATTTT,CASSTQEPSTDTQYF
-,TRBJ1-2,TRBV28,-,TGTGCCAGCAGACCCCGGGGGATGCGTGGCTACACCTTC,CASRPRGMRGYTF
TRBD1,TRBJ1-4,TRBV6-5,-,TGTGCCAGCAGCCAGGGACAGACTAATGAAAAACTGTTTTTT,CASSQGQTNEKLFF
-,TRBJ2-3,TRBV27,-,TGTGCCAGCAGTTTAGGAGGGGGATACACAGATACGCAGTATTTT,CASSLGGGYTDTQYF
-,TRBJ2-6,TRBV5-6,-,TGTGCCAGCAGCTTCTCCGACTCCTCTGGGGCCAACGTCCTGACTTTC,CASSFSDSSGANVLTF
-,TRBJ2-1,TRBV9,-,TGTGCCAGCAGCGTTGAGGGGGGGTACTCCTACAATGAGCAGTTCTTC,CASSVEGGYSYNEQFF
-,TRBJ2-7,TRBV20-1,-,TGCAGTGCTAGACCGGACTACGAGCAGTACTTC,CSARPDYEQYF
-,TRBJ1-2,TRBV30,-,TGTGCCGGGAAGGGGTACCGTGGGCCTGGCTACACCTTC,CAGKGYRGPGYTF
-,TRBJ2-4,TRBV9,once,TGTGCCAGCAGCGTAGAGGAGGGGTCGGTCGCCAAAAACATTCAGTACTTC,CASSVEEGSVAKNIQYF
TRBD2,TRBJ2-1,TRBV18,-,TGTGCCAGCTCACCTAGCGGGGGTTACAATGAGCAGTTCTTC,CASSPSGGYNEQFF
-,TRBJ1-4,TRBV6-1,few,TGTGCCAGCAGTGAAGCCCAGGGTTTTAATGAAAAACTGTTTTTT,CASSEAQGFNEKLFF
-,TRBJ1-5,TRBV28,-,TGTGCCAGCAGACCTGCGACAGTTACACAGCCCCAGCATTTT,CASRPATVTQPQHF
-,TRBJ2-3,TRBV7-2,-,TGTGCCAGCAGCCGGGGCGATACGCAGTATTTT,CASSRGDTQYF
-,TRBJ2-2,TRBV15,-,TGTGCCACCAGCAGGACGGACGTTAGCACCGGGGAGCTGTTTTTT,CATSRTDVSTGELFF
TRBD2,TRBJ2-1,TRBV5-4,-,TGTGCCAGCAGCTTCCCCGGACTAGCGGTCGCCGATGAGCAGTTCTTC,CASSFPGLAVADEQFF
-,TRBJ2-1,TRBV18,-,TGTGCCAGCTCACCATCCGGATCCTACAATGAGCAGTTCTTC,CASSPSGSYNEQFF
TRBD2,TRBJ2-3,TRBV7-2,-,TGTGCCAGCAGCATAACTAGCGGAAAGGGGGTAGATACGCAGTATTTT,CASSITSGKGVDTQYF
-,TRBJ1-4,TRBV9,-,TGTGCCAGCAGTGAGACAGCCTGGCCAGAGAAACTGTTTTTT,CASSETAWPEKLFF
TRBD2,TRBJ2-3,TRBV2,-,TGTGCCAGCAGTTTAGCGGGGGGGCCGGCAGATACGCAGTATTTT,CASSLAGGPADTQYF
TRBD1,TRBJ1-4,TRBV7-9,-,TGTGCCAGCAGCACCCGGACAGGACAGCGGGTAACTAATGAAAAACTGTTTTTT,CASSTRTGQRVTNEKLFF